This T cell receptor (beta chain) originates from a study of blood T cells in healthy people across ages. It was roughly 10 milliliters of peripheral blood that were drawn from each donor. Using a J-beta primer mix together with a sample-barcoded 5' primer, a second PCR was run for about 7 to 12 cycles. Paired-end reads containing CDR3 totaled no fewer than 2.5 million for each sample. Each CDR3 protein gets one entry after TCRdb re-called the 5' RACE reads with MiXCR. The sample lists over a million distinct CDR3 sequences; approximately 63% were seen once. The sample was blood. The TCR comes from a man aged 18 to 29 in good health.

The CDR3 coding sequence is TGCAGTGCTAGACAACGCGGGGCAGATACGCAGTATTTT. Encoded protein: CSARQRGADTQYF. This rearrangement joins TRBV20-1 to TRBJ2-3; a weak D match, TRBD2 (6 bases). The V end lost 2 bases, the J end lost 4 bases, and 10 bases lay between the germline ends. In germline, CDR1 is DFQATT, CDR2 SNEGSKA (reference sequence). This CDR3 is built from 13 residues.